One and the same sample provided the 31 T cell receptor beta chains below, sequenced in a study of cytomegalovirus exposure and HLA in healthy donors. Primers: 60 Vbeta forward and 13 Jbeta reverse. Clones were sequenced by immunoSEQ multiplex PCR, and TCRdb holds only the in-frame ones, with some missing. Its table lists about 110,000 clones. Sample: PBMCs. These receptors all stem from a man in his forties in good health and CMV-seropositive.

The V gene is TRBV9, the J gene TRBJ2-2; tentative D call: TRBD2 (7 bases). V was clipped by 0 bases and J by 4 bases, with 13 bases between them. CDR1 is SGDLS and CDR2 is YYNGEE in the germline V gene. The CDR3 runs 16 residues. The CDR3 protein is CASSVDTGGGTGELFF. In DNA form, the CDR3 reads TGTGCCAGCAGCGTAGACACGGGGGGCGGCACCGGGGAGCTGTTTTTT.

The J gene is TRBJ2-1, the V gene TRBV5-1; no firm D call. The germline V gene encodes CDR1 SGHRS and CDR2 YFSETQ. Deletions cut 6 bases from V and 12 bases from J, with 13 bases between. The CDR3 contains 11 residues. CDR3 DNA: TGCGCCAGCAACAGAAGTGGGCGGCAGTTCTTC. Encoded protein: CASNRSGRQFF.

The chain uses TRBV7-3 and TRBJ1-2, with TRBD1 identical over 7 bases. CDR3 length: 13 residues. The junction had 5 bases not matched to a gene; V was cut back by 8 bases and J by 2 bases. The V gene's germline CDR1 is SGHTA and CDR2 FQGTGA. This CDR3 is CASSLGQNYGYTF. The CDR3 DNA reads as TGTGCCAGCTCATTGGGACAGAACTATGGCTACACCTTC.

The chain couples TRBV9 to TRBJ2-7; possible D gene TRBD2, 5 bases. Germline CDR1 is SGDLS and CDR2 is YYNGEE. The CDR3 is made up of 13 amino acids. With 5 bases removed from V and 6 bases from J, the gap between germline ends came to 15 bases. CDR3 coding DNA: TGTGCCAGCAGTCACGCCTCAGGAGGCGAGCAGTACTTC. It yields the protein CASSHASGGEQYF.

This rearrangement joins TRBV4-3 to TRBJ2-1; a weak D match, TRBD2 (6 bases). Trimming took 0 bases from V and 0 from J, leaving 18 bases between them. This CDR3 has 19 residues. Germline V CDR1 and CDR2: LGHNA, YSLEER. In DNA form, the CDR3 reads TGCGCCAGCAGCCAAGAATCACCATGGGACTCAAGCTCCTACAATGAGCAGTTCTTC. Its translation is CASSQESPWDSSSYNEQFF.

The chain has TRBV5-6 and TRBJ2-3; tentative D call: TRBD2 (6 bases). This CDR3 has 15 amino acids. Germline V CDR1 and CDR2: SGHDT, YYEEEE. The V and J ends lost 3 bases and 3 bases respectively, with 14 bases between them. CDR3 region: CASSWYQGGTDTQYF. In DNA form, the CDR3 reads TGTGCCAGCAGCTGGTACCAAGGAGGGACAGATACGCAGTATTTT.

The gene calls are TRBV19 and TRBJ2-5; D possibly corresponds to TRBD2 (7 bases). There are 14 residues in the CDR3. Looked up from germline, CDR1 is LNHDA and CDR2 is SQIVND (reference sequence). V was trimmed by 7 bases and J by 5 bases, leaving 17 bases between them. CDR3 sequence reads: CASKGQGGGETQYF. The DNA of the CDR3 is TGTGCCAGTAAGGGGCAGGGAGGGGGGGAGACCCAGTACTTC.

The CDR3 here is CASSYLSGSTDTQYF. The CDR3 bases are TGTGCCAGCAGCTACCTAAGCGGAAGCACAGATACGCAGTATTTT. The rearrangement links TRBV11-2 to TRBJ2-3; D is perhaps TRBD2 (5 bases). V was cut by 4 bases and J by 0 bases, with 11 bases left in between. This CDR3 spans 15 amino acids. Germline V CDR1 and CDR2: SGHAT, FQNNGV.

The chain carries TRBV27 and TRBJ2-3; 9 bases match TRBD2. CDR3 length: 15 residues. Germline values: CDR1 MNHEY, CDR2 SMNVEV (reference sequence). V gave up 6 bases and J gave up 5 bases; unmatched junction bases: 9. Here the CDR3 DNA reads TGTGCCAGCAGACTTAGCGGGAGAGAAATAGATACGCAGTATTTT. It yields the protein CASRLSGREIDTQYF.

This chain joins TRBV7-9 and TRBJ2-7, with TRBD1 matching over 7 bases. Germline V gene lookup returns CDR1 SEHNR and CDR2 FQNEAQ (reference sequence). The trim removed 7 bases at V and 6 bases at J, leaving 12 bases unmatched. The CDR3 spans 14 residues. CDR3 in amino acids: CASIRDRQGSEQYF. The CDR3 coding sequence is TGTGCCAGCATCCGGGATCGACAGGGAAGCGAGCAGTACTTC.

The chain carries TRBV5-1 and TRBJ2-3; 10 bases line up with TRBD2. The ends lost 4 bases at V and 6 bases at J; junction bases unmatched: 8. The CDR3 contains 15 residues. Germline CDR1 reads SGHRS; CDR2 reads YFSETQ. Here the CDR3 reads CASSPLAGEGDTQYF. The CDR3 DNA reads as TGCGCCAGCAGCCCCCTAGCGGGAGAGGGGGATACGCAGTATTTT.

The chain has TRBV7-8 and TRBJ1-5; 7 bases fit TRBD1. The CDR3 covers 14 residues. V shed 5 bases, J shed 4 bases, and the junction held 5 bases outside the gene matches. Germline CDR1 is SGHVS and CDR2 is FQNEAQ. The CDR3 spells CASSPTGKNQPQHF. The CDR3 DNA sequence: TGTGCCAGCAGCCCGACAGGGAAAAATCAGCCCCAGCATTTT.

The chain couples TRBV28 to TRBJ1-5, with 9 bases matching TRBD1. This CDR3 contains 17 residues. Germline V CDR1 and CDR2: MDHEN, SYDVKM. Trimming removed 3 bases from V and 4 bases from J; junction bases left unmatched: 10. CDR3 residues: CASSFLPQGAENQPQHF. DNA for the CDR3: TGTGCCAGCAGTTTTCTCCCACAGGGGGCAGAGAATCAGCCCCAGCATTTT.

The rearrangement links TRBV7-3 to TRBJ2-7, with D perhaps matching TRBD1 (6 bases). This CDR3 region has 14 residues. Germline V gene data show CDR1 as SGHTA and CDR2 as FQGTGA. The V gene lost 5 bases and the J gene lost 0 bases, with 11 bases spanning the gap. For the CDR3, the DNA is TGTGCCAGCAGCGTCACAGGGCCCTCCTACGAGCAGTACTTC. Translated, it gives CASSVTGPSYEQYF.

V usage is TRBV19 and J usage is TRBJ2-7; 10 nucleotides align to TRBD2. V trimming: 5 bases; J trimming: 0 bases; junction bases outside the gene matches: 7. This CDR3 region has 16 residues. CDR1 LNHDA and CDR2 SQIVND come from the germline V gene (reference sequence). The CDR3 DNA reads TGTGCCAGTAGTGAAAGAGCGGGAGGGCTCTCCTACGAGCAGTACTTC. Translated, it gives CASSERAGGLSYEQYF.

This chain links TRBV28 with TRBJ2-7; D is possibly TRBD2 (7 bases). V gave up 7 bases and J gave up 2 bases, with 15 bases separating them. The CDR3 is 14 residues long. Germline-derived CDR1 and CDR2 are MDHEN and SYDVKM. Here the CDR3 reads CASTPGGATYEQYF. CDR3 in DNA: TGTGCCAGCACCCCTGGGGGGGCGACCTACGAGCAGTACTTC.

This chain uses TRBV6-1 with TRBJ2-1; 7 bases are shared with TRBD1. The CDR3 is made up of 15 amino acids. V lost 2 bases to trimming and J lost 3 bases; unmatched junction nucleotides: 4. Germline lookup yields CDR1 MNHNS and CDR2 SASEGT. The DNA for the CDR3 is TGTGCCAGCAGTGAACTCTGGGACAGCTACAATGAGCAGTTCTTC. This encodes CASSELWDSYNEQFF.

The gene calls are TRBV18 and TRBJ2-2, with TRBD2 as a possible D gene (6 bases). Per the germline V gene, CDR1 is KGHSH and CDR2 is LQKENI. This CDR3 is built from 18 residues. V was cut by 0 bases and J by 0 bases, with 14 bases left in between. The CDR3 nucleotides read TGTGCCAGCTCACCACCGGCCGGGGCTAGCGCGAACACCGGGGAGCTGTTTTTT. It translates to CASSPPAGASANTGELFF.

The chain uses TRBV7-9 and TRBJ2-2; TRBD1 agrees at 7 bases. With 0 bases clipped from V and 5 bases from J, the junction kept 0 bases outside the gene matches. The CDR3 totals 14 residues. Germline assignment: CDR1 SEHNR and CDR2 FQNEAQ (reference sequence). The CDR3 DNA sequence: TGTGCCAGCAGCTTAGCACAGGGGACCGGGGAGCTGTTTTTT. Encoded protein: CASSLAQGTGELFF. The full variable domain, its missing parts supplied by reference TRBV7-9 and TRBJ2-2, is DTGVSQNPRHKITKRGQNVTFRCDPISEHNRLYWYRQTLGQGPEFLTYFQNEAQLEKSRLLSDRFSAERPKGSFSTLEIQRTEQGDSAMYLCASSLAQGTGELFFGEGSRLTVL.

For this clone: The germline gene is not matched at one end of the junction; a read error may be the cause. The chain uses TRBV4-1 and TRBJ2-7; TRBD1 matches 12 bases. This CDR3 spans 17 amino acids. The germline gives CDR1 MGHRA, CDR2 YSYEKL. The CDR3 here is CASSATPGTGGSHEQYF. CDR3 nucleotides: TGCGCCAGCAGCGCCACCCCCGGGACAGGGGGCTCCCACGAGCAGTACTTC.

V is TRBV28 and J is TRBJ1-5; D is unclear. Trimming removed 6 bases at V and 9 bases at J, with 15 bases between. The V gene's germline CDR1 is MDHEN and CDR2 SYDVKM. CDR3 size: 13 residues. In DNA, the CDR3 is TGTGCCAGCAGCACAAGCCCGGGGTGGCCCCAGCATTTT. Translated: CASSTSPGWPQHF. Combining the CDR3 with reference TRBV28 and TRBJ1-5 gives the whole variable domain DVKVTQSSRYLVKRTGEKVFLECVQDMDHENMFWYRQDPGLGLRLIYFSYDVKMKEKGDIPEGYSVSREKKERFSLILESASTNQTSMYLCASSTSPGWPQHFGDGTRLSIL.

This chain uses TRBV9 with TRBJ1-1; the match to TRBD1 covers 7 bases. Germline V CDR1 and CDR2: SGDLS, YYNGEE. The CDR3 extends over 14 amino acids. The V and J ends lost 3 bases and 1 base, in that order; junction bases with no gene match: 3. CDR3 residues: CASSGTGKNTEAFF. CDR3 in DNA: TGTGCCAGCAGCGGGACAGGAAAGAACACTGAAGCTTTCTTT.

This chain links TRBV5-4 with TRBJ2-2; no definite D call. With 4 bases removed from V and 6 bases from J, the gap between germline ends came to 10 bases. The CDR3 contains 13 residues. CDR1 and CDR2 (germline): SGHNT, YYREEE (reference sequence). CDR3 sequence reads: CASSTSVAGELFF. Written as DNA, the CDR3 is TGTGCCAGCAGCACGAGCGTTGCCGGGGAGCTGTTTTTT. Using reference TRBV5-4 and TRBJ2-2 for the parts outside the CDR3, the full variable domain is ETGVTQSPTHLIKTRGQQVTLRCSSQSGHNTVSWYQQALGQGPQFIFQYYREEENGRGNFPPRFSGLQFPNYSSELNVNALELDDSALYLCASSTSVAGELFFGEGSRLTVL.

V gene TRBV18 combines with J gene TRBJ2-3, with 8 bases matching TRBD1. The CDR3 is made up of 16 amino acids. After removal of 6 bases from V and 0 bases from J, the junction contained 8 bases not matched to a gene. In germline, CDR1 is KGHSH, CDR2 LQKENI. The CDR3 here is CASSQLGQASTDTQYF. CDR3 nucleotide sequence: TGTGCCAGCTCCCAGTTGGGACAGGCCAGCACAGATACGCAGTATTTT.

The chain recombines TRBV4-3 with TRBJ1-2; 8 nucleotides agree with TRBD1. Per germline, CDR1 LGHNA and CDR2 YSLEER. The CDR3 is made up of 14 amino acids. The trim removed 2 bases at V and 14 bases at J, leaving 13 bases unmatched. The CDR3 protein is CASSQSGGIPPGTF. CDR3 nucleotide sequence: TGCGCCAGCAGCCAATCAGGGGGCATCCCTCCAGGTACCTTC.

The gene calls are TRBV29-1 and TRBJ2-1; a weak D match, TRBD1 (5 bases). CDR3 size: 11 residues. Germline CDR1 and CDR2: SQVTM and ANQGSEA. V was clipped by 7 bases and J by 5 bases, with 9 bases between them. CDR3 sequence: CSAGQNNEQFF. CDR3 coding DNA: TGCAGCGCTGGACAAAACAATGAGCAGTTCTTC.

The chain has TRBV6-5 and TRBJ1-2; the D is unclear. There are 14 residues in the CDR3. Per germline, CDR1 MNHEY and CDR2 SVGAGI. V lost 9 bases and J lost 5, with 19 bases in between. The CDR3 region has the DNA TGTGCCAGTCGGAATGGTGGAGAGAGGTATGGCTACACCTTC. Amino acids: CASRNGGERYGYTF.

V is TRBV28 and J is TRBJ2-1, with D possibly being TRBD2 (6 bases). V was clipped by 4 bases and J by 7 bases, with 11 bases between them. This CDR3 has 13 amino acids. Germline values: CDR1 MDHEN, CDR2 SYDVKM. Written as DNA, the CDR3 is TGTGCCAGCAGTTCCCGGGAGTTAAATGAGCAGTTCTTC. Residues: CASSSRELNEQFF.

The chain employs TRBV27 and TRBJ2-3; 8 bases map to TRBD2. The CDR3 has 15 amino acids. Germline loops: CDR1 MNHEY, CDR2 SMNVEV (reference sequence). V dropped 3 bases and J dropped 2; count of bases not matched to a gene: 4. This CDR3 is CASSFNGRDTDTQYF. The CDR3 bases are TGTGCCAGCAGTTTTAACGGGAGGGACACAGATACGCAGTATTTT.

This rearrangement joins TRBV19 to TRBJ2-3, with 14 nucleotides matching TRBD2. Germline V gene sequence: CDR1 LNHDA, CDR2 SQIVND (reference sequence). Trimming cost V 5 bases and J 2 bases; bases outside gene matches: 9. The CDR3 covers 18 residues. CDR3 DNA: TGTGCCAGTAGTTCCTGGACTAGCGGGAGGCGAATCACAGATACGCAGTATTTT. It yields the protein CASSSWTSGRRITDTQYF. Full variable domain (rest looked up from reference TRBV19 and TRBJ2-3): DGGITQSPKYLFRKEGQNVTLSCEQNLNHDAMYWYRQDPGQGLRLIYYSQIVNDFQKGDIAEGYSVSREKKESFPLTVTSAQKNPTAFYLCASSSWTSGRRITDTQYFGPGTRLTVL.

The chain links TRBV29-1 to TRBJ1-2; 11 bases match TRBD1. Germline V gene data show CDR1 as SQVTM and CDR2 as ANQGSEA. The trim removed 3 bases at V and 8 bases at J, leaving 5 bases unmatched. The CDR3 has 13 amino acids. CDR3 residues: CSVEGQGGKGYTF. CDR3 bases: TGCAGCGTTGAGGGACAGGGGGGTAAAGGCTACACCTTC.